This TCR beta chain is drawn from a study of cytomegalovirus exposure and HLA in healthy donors. Primers included in the PCR were 60 Vbeta and 13 Jbeta primers. Repertoires were generated with immunoSEQ multiplex PCR, while TCRdb's copy carries only in-frame clones and drops some. Among about 100,000 clones, about three quarters were seen once, and the ten largest hold roughly 7%. Study results and limitations: Some V segments, TRBV6-2 and TRBV6-3 among them, were indistinguishable and were therefore excluded. TCR sequences were mostly rare, though some public TCRs occurred in many donors. The likely origin of a cluster of highly shared sequence variants was a sequencing artifact.

The germline V gene encodes CDR1 SGHRS and CDR2 YFSETQ. Trimming left V 0 bases short and J 0 bases short, with 7 bases between. This CDR3 is built from 15 residues. Notes on this clone: Its target is unknown.

The origin of this receptor is a middle-aged man in good health and CMV-seropositive. The chain links TRBV5-1 to TRBJ1-3; D is undetermined. Material: PBMCs. The chain's CDR3 is CASSLGGISGNTIYF. The CDR3 nucleotides are TGCGCCAGCAGCTTGGGCGGTATCTCTGGAAACACCATATATTTT.